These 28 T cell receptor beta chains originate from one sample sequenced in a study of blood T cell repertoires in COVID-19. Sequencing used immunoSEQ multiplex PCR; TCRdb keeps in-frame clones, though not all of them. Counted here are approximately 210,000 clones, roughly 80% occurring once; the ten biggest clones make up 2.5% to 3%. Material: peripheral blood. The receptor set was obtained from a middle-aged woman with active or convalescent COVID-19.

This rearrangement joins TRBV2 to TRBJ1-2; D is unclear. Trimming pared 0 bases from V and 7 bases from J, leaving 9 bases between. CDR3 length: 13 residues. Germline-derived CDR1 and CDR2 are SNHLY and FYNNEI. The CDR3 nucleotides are TGTGCCAGCAGTGAAGCAGCGGGGTCTGGCTACACCTTC. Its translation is CASSEAAGSGYTF.

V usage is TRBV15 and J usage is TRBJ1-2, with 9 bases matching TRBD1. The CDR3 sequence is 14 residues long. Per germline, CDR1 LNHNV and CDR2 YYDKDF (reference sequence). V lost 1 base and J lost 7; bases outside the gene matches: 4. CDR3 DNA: TGTGCCACCAGCAGAGGGGACAGGGAGACTGGCTACACCTTC. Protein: CATSRGDRETGYTF.

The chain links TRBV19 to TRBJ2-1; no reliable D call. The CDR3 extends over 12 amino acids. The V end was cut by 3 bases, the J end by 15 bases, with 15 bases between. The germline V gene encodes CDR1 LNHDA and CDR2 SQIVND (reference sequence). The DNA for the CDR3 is TGTGCCAGTAGTATTGATCGGCTAGTGCTGTTCTTC. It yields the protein CASSIDRLVLFF.

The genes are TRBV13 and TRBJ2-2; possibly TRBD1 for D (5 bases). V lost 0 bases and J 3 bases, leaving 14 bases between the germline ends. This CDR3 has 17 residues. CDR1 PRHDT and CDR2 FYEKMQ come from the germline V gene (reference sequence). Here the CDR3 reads CASSLGLGPGYTGELFF. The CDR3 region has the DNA TGTGCCAGCAGCTTAGGCCTCGGTCCAGGGTACACCGGGGAGCTGTTTTTT.

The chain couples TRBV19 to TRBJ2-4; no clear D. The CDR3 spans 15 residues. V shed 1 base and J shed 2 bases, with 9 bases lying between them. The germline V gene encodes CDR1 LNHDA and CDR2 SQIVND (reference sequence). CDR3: CASSIGLFSKNIQYF. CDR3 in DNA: TGTGCCAGTAGTATAGGACTGTTTTCCAAAAACATTCAGTACTTC.

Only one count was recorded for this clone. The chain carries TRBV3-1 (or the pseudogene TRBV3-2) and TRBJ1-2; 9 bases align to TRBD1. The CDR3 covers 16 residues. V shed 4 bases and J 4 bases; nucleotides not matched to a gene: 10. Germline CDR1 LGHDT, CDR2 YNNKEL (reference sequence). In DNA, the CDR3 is TGTGCCAGCAGCCGGGGCGGGACAGGGTCTCTCTATGGCTACACCTTC. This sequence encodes CASSRGGTGSLYGYTF.

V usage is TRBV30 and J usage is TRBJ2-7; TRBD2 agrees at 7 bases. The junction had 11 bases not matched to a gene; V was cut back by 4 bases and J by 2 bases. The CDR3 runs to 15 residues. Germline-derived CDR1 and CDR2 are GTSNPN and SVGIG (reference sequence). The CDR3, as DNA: TGTGCCTGGACCCGGGGCGGCGGGAGACCCTACGAGCAGTACTTC. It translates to CAWTRGGGRPYEQYF.

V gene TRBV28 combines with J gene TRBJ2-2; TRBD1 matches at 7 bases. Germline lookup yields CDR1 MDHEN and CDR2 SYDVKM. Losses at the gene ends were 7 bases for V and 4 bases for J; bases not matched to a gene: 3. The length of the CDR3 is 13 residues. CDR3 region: CASTTGSTGELFF. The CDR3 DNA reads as TGTGCCAGCACGACAGGGTCCACCGGGGAGCTGTTTTTT.

For the CDR3, the DNA is TGTGCCAGCAGAGCAGAGGCCAATCAGCCCCAGCATTTT. Encoded protein: CASRAEANQPQHF. This chain connects TRBV12-3 or TRBV12-4 to TRBJ1-5, with D unresolved. The CDR3 has 13 residues. The ends were cut back, 6 bases at V and 3 bases at J, with 9 bases in the middle.

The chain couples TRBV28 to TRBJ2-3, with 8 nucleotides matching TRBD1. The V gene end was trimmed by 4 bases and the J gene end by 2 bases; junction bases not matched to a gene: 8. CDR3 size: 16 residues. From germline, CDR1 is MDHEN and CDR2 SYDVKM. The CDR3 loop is CASSSPAGGSTDTQYF. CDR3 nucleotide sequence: TGTGCCAGCAGTTCCCCGGCAGGGGGCTCCACAGATACGCAGTATTTT.

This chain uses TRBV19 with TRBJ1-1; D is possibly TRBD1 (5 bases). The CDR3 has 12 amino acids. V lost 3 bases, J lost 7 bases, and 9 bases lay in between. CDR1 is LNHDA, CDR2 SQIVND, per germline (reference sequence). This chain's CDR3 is CASSMVGGEAFF. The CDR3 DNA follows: TGTGCCAGTAGTATGGTCGGGGGTGAAGCTTTCTTT.

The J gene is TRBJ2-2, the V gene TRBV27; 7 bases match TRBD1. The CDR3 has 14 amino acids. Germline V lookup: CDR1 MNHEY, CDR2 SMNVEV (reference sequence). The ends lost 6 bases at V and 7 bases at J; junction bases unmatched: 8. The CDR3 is CASSPGQSHGELFF. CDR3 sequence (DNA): TGTGCCAGCAGCCCGGGACAGTCCCACGGGGAGCTGTTTTTT.

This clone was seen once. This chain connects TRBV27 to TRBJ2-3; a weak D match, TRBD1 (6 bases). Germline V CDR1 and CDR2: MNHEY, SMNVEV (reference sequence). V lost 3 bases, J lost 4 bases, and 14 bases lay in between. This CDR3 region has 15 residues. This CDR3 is CASSFQGKGSDTQYF. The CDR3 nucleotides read TGTGCCAGCAGTTTCCAGGGGAAGGGTTCAGATACGCAGTATTTT.

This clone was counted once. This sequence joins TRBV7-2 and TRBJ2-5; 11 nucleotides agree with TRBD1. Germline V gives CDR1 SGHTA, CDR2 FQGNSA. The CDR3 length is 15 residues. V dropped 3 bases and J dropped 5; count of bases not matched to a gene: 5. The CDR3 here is CASSFGQGAAETQYF. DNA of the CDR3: TGTGCCAGCAGCTTCGGACAGGGGGCGGCGGAGACCCAGTACTTC.

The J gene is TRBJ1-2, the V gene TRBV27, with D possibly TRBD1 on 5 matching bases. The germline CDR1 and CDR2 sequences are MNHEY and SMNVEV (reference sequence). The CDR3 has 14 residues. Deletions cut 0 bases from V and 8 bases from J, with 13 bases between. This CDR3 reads CASSLSFRVGGYTF. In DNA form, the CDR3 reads TGTGCCAGCAGTTTATCCTTCAGGGTTGGAGGCTACACCTTC.

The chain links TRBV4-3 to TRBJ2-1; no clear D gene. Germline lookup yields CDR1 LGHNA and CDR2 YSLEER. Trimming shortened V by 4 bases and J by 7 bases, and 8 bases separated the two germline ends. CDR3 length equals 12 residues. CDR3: CASSPNFNEQFF. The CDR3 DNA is TGCGCCAGCAGCCCTAATTTTAATGAGCAGTTCTTC.

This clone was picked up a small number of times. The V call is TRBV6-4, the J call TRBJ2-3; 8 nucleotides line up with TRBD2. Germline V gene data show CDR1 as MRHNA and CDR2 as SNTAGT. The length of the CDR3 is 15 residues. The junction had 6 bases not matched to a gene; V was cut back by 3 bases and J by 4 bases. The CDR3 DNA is TGTGCCAGCAGTGATTCAGCGGGAGTCTCAGATACGCAGTATTTT. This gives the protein CASSDSAGVSDTQYF.

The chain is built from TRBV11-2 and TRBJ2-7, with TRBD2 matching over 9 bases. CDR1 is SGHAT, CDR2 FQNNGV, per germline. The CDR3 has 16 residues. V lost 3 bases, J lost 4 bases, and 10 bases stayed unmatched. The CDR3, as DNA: TGTGCCAGCAGCTTGAAGGCGGGACTAGCCGAATACGAGCAGTACTTC. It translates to CASSLKAGLAEYEQYF. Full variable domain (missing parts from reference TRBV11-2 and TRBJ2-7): EAGVAQSPRYKIIEKRQSVAFWCNPISGHATLYWYQQILGQGPKLLIQFQNNGVVDDSQLPKDRFSAERLKGVDSTLKIQPAKLEDSAVYLCASSLKAGLAEYEQYFGPGTRLTVT.

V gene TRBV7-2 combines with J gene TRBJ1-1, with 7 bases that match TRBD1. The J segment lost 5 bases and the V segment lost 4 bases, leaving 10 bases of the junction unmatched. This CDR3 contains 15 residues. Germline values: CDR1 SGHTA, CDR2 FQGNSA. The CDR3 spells CASSWSQGVGTEAFF. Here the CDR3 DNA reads TGTGCCAGCAGCTGGTCCCAGGGGGTGGGGACTGAAGCTTTCTTT.

CDR3 residues: CASSVGPIGGGQFF. CDR3 sequence (DNA): TGTGCCAGCAGCGTAGGGCCCATCGGGGGAGGGCAGTTCTTC. The chain has TRBV9 and TRBJ2-1, with a possible D match to TRBD2 (6 bases). Germline V gene sequence: CDR1 SGDLS, CDR2 YYNGEE. The CDR3 has 14 residues. V was clipped by 0 bases and J by 12 bases, with 16 bases between them.

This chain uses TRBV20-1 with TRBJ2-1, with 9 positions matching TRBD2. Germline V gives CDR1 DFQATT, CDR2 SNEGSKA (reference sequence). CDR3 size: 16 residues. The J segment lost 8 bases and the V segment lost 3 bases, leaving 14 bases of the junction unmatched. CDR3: CSASGSSGLAMDEQFF. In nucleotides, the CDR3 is TGCAGTGCTAGTGGTAGTTCCGGACTAGCGATGGATGAGCAGTTCTTC.

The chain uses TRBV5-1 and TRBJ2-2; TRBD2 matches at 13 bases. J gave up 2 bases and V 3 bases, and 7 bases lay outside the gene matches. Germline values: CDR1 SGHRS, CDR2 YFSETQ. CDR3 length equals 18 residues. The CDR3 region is CASSSWTSGRSNTGELFF. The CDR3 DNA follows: TGCGCCAGCAGCTCATGGACTAGCGGGAGAAGCAACACCGGGGAGCTGTTTTTT.

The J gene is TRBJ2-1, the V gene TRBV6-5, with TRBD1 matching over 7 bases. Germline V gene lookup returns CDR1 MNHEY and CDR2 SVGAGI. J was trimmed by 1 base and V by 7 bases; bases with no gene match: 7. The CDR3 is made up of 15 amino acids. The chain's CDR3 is CASKRRQGSYNEQFF. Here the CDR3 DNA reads TGTGCCAGCAAACGAAGACAGGGTTCCTACAATGAGCAGTTCTTC.

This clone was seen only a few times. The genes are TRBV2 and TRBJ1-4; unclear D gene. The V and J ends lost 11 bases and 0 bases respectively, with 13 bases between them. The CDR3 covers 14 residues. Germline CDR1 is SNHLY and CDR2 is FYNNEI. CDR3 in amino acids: CADSVFATNEKLFF. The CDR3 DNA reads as TGTGCCGATTCGGTCTTTGCAACTAATGAAAAACTGTTTTTT.

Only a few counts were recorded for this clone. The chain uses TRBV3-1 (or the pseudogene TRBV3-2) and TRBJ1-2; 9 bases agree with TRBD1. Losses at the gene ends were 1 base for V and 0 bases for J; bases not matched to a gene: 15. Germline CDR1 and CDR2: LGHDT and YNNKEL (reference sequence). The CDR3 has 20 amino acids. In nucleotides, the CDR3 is TGTGCCAGCAGCCAAGGTCGGGACAGGGCGGCCTGGTTCTCTAACTATGGCTACACCTTC. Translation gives CASSQGRDRAAWFSNYGYTF.

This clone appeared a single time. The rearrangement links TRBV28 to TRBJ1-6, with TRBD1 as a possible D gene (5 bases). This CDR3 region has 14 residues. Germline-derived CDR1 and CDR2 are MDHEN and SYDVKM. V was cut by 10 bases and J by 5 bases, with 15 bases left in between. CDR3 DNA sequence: TGTGCCACCCCAGGAGGGGAGAATAATTCACCCCTCCACTTT. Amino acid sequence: CATPGGENNSPLHF.

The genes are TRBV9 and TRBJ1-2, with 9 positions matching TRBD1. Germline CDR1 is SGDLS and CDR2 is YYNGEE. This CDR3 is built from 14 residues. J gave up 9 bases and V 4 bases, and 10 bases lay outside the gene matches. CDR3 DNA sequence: TGTGCCAGCAGCCCAGGAGGACAGGGGCGGAGCTACACCTTC. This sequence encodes CASSPGGQGRSYTF.

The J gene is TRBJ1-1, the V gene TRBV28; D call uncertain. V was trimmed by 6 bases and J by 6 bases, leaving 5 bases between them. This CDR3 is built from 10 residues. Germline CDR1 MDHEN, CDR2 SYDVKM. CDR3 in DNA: TGTGCCAGCAGACGGGCTGAAGCTTTCTTT. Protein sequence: CASRRAEAFF.